This T cell receptor (beta chain) was retrieved from a study of identical twins. This CDR3 has 14 amino acids. Germline-derived CDR1 and CDR2 are SQVTM and ANQGSEA. V lost 5 bases to trimming and J lost 1 base; unmatched junction nucleotides: 4. Template switching, a step in the protocol, added a universal primer site, and cDNA carried unique molecular identifiers. MiXCR was run by TCRdb on the 5' RACE reads, yielding one entry per CDR3 protein. The sample comprises hundreds of thousands of distinct CDR3 sequences, 8.6% of which are singletons, and 0.85% to 1% rests with the top ten. These data were likewise used in another study, on yellow fever vaccine responses in identical twins.

The source material was PBMCs. The chain uses TRBV29-1 and TRBJ2-3; 9 bases are a match to TRBD2. This receptor was obtained from a woman in her late teens or twenties in good health. The CDR3 DNA follows: TGCAGCGTTTTGGGCGGGAGGGGCACAGATACGCAGTATTTT. Translation: CSVLGGRGTDTQYF.